These 3 T cell receptor beta chains came from one sample sequenced in a study of OX40 agonist ivuxolimab in advanced cancers. The method was immunoSEQ multiplex PCR; TCRdb's version includes in-frame clones alone and lacks a portion of them. The data hold about 20,000 clones, with over 80% observed a single time. The source was CD4+ or CD8+ T cells sorted from blood, collected in a trial of the OX40 agonist ivuxolimab. The receptor set was obtained from an adult with an advanced solid tumor such as melanoma, head and neck, liver or kidney cancer.

V gene TRBV29-1 combines with J gene TRBJ2-7; 9 nucleotides match TRBD1. The CDR3 sequence is 15 residues long. Trimming took 1 base from V and 5 from J; bases not matched to a gene: 9. Germline V gives CDR1 SQVTM, CDR2 ANQGSEA. This chain's CDR3 is CSVEGPGQGRHEQYF. CDR3 bases: TGCAGCGTTGAAGGTCCAGGACAGGGGAGGCACGAGCAGTACTTC.

By sample fraction, this clone is medium-sized. The DNA of the CDR3 is TGTGCCAGCAGTAAGGGACTAGCGGGTACGCAGTATTTT. This codes for CASSKGLAGTQYF. J is TRBJ2-3 and V is TRBV27, with TRBD2 matching 12 bases. The germline CDR1 and CDR2 sequences are MNHEY and SMNVEV (reference sequence). CDR3 size: 13 residues. The V gene end was trimmed by 5 bases and the J gene end by 8 bases; junction bases not matched to a gene: 2.

The genes are TRBV5-1 and TRBJ2-7, with D perhaps TRBD1 or TRBD2 (5 bases each). V was cut by 6 bases and J by 6 bases, with 13 bases left in between. CDR1 is SGHRS and CDR2 is YFSETQ in the germline V gene. The CDR3 consists of 12 residues. The CDR3 sequence is CASTGPSSEQYF. CDR3 sequence (DNA): TGCGCCAGCACGGGACCCTCAAGCGAGCAGTACTTC.